Given below is one T cell receptor (beta chain) in context. This clone was detected once. This clone's antigen is unknown. No base quality information exists; no much larger clone differs at one position. The donors belonged to the validation cohort of roughly 120 subjects, which was separate from the 666-subject first cohort. The V end gives up 2 bases and the J end 7 bases, leaving 5 bases in the junction not matched to a gene. The CDR1 and CDR2 encoded by the germline V gene are MNHEY and SVGAGI. From cysteine to phenylalanine, the CDR3 is 14 amino acids long. The retained sequence is limited to the CDR3, 42 bases, with the frame set at the first base. These data come from a study of cytomegalovirus exposure and HLA in healthy donors (dated by TCRdb to 2016 to 2017). General notes on the study: The roughly 670 repertoires of the first cohort and the 95 to 150 validation repertoires were produced on the same platform, according to a later analysis. The study combined high-throughput TCR immunosequencing, statistical association of individual TCRs with disease status, and machine learning to predict cytomegalovirus infection status. The aim of the study was to test whether cataloging public T cell receptors could identify signatures of past pathogen exposure. Along with the approximately 650-subject first cohort, a separate validation cohort of over a hundred different subjects was used. What the work shows at the level of the full study, not this receptor alone: It was suggested by the authors that the approach could potentially be generalized to other disease states and immunological phenotypes. Across donors, most TCR sequences were observed very rarely, whereas some public TCRs were present in many individuals. In both the original and validation cohorts, the classifier was reported to diagnose cytomegalovirus status with high specificity and sensitivity. Of the cluster scores, roughly 95% were above 0 in a later analysis, which found that TCRs clustered in the first cohort also tended to co-occur in the roughly 130 validation repertoires. In the study, approximately 160 TCR beta chains were listed as associated with cytomegalovirus. The validation cohort had no HLA typing available for a later analysis, so co-occurrence within that cohort was assessed over all 120 or so repertoires. In vitro tests confirmed that a few of the cytomegalovirus-associated TCR beta chains recognize cytomegalovirus antigens.

The receptor library was made with the immunoSEQ multiplex PCR assay. The authors' analysis ran thus. A statistical classification framework was built to diagnose cytomegalovirus status from the catalog of TCR beta chain sequences. TCRdb took over this immuneACCESS table, retaining in-frame rearrangements with V and J assigned. Such tables are incomplete; in checked studies, under half of the missing clones stem from an unresolved V gene, and the remainder is unexplained. The D gene and trimming were derived from the DNA, and the V and J assignments and clone size from that table. Counted in this sample were over 150,000 clones; 80% to 90% of them appeared once. The biggest ten clones account for 20% to 25% of the sample.

The sequence came from a man in his late teens or twenties in good health and CMV-seropositive. The sample consisted of PBMCs. The sequence links TRBV6-5 to TRBJ1-2; 9 bases in between match TRBD1. CDR3 reads: CASSYGTGIGGYTF. The sequence in DNA is TGTGCCAGCAGTTACGGGACAGGGATAGGTGGCTACACCTTC.